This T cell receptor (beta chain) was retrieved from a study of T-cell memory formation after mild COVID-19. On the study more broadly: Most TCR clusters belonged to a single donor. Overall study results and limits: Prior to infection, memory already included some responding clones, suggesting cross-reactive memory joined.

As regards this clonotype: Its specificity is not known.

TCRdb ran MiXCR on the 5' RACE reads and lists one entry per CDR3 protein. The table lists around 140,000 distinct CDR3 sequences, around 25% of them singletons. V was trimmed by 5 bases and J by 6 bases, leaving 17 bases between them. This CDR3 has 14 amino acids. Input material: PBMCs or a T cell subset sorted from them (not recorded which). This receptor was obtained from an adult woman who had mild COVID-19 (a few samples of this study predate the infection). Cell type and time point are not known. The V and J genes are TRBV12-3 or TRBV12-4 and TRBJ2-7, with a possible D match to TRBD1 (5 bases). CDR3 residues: CASSRDRVGGEQYF. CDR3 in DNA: TGTGCCAGCAGTCGCGACAGAGTTGGTGGCGAGCAGTACTTC.